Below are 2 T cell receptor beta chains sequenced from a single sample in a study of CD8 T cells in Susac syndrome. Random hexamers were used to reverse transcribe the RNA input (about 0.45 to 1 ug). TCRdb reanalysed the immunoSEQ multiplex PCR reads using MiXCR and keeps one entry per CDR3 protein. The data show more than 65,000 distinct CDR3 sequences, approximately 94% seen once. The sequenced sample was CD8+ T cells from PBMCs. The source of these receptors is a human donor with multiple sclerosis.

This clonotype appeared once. In nucleotides, the CDR3 is TGCAGTGCTAGGGATCGGCGAACGACTTTTGGGGATGAGCAGTTCTTC. Its translation is CSARDRRTTFGDEQFF. J is TRBJ2-1 and V is TRBV20-1; D ambiguous. Between the trimmed V and J ends, which lost 3 bases and 8 bases, there was a span of 23 bases. Germline CDR1 and CDR2: DFQATT and SNEGSKA (reference sequence). This CDR3 comprises 16 residues.

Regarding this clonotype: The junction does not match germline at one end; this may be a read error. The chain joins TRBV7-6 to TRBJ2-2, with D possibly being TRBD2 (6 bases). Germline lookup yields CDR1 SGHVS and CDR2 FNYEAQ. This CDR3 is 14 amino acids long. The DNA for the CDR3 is TGTGCCAGCAGCTTAGGCGGGAACCCCGGGGAGCTGTTTTTT. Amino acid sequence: CASSLGGNPGELFF. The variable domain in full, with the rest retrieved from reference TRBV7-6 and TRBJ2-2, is GAGVSQSPRYKVTKRGQDVALRCDPISGHVSLYWYRQALGQGPEFLTYFNYEAQQDKSGLPNDRFSAERPEGSISTLTIQRTEQRDSAMYRCASSLGGNPGELFFGEGSRLTVL.